This TCR beta chain was identified during a study of PD-1 blockade in mismatch repair-deficient tumors. Assay used: immunoSEQ multiplex PCR; TCRdb lists only in-frame clones, some missing. The table has approximately 120,000 clones, 70% to 90% seen once. Sequences were derived from peripheral blood, sampled 44 weeks after starting pembrolizumab. The source of this sequence is an adult with mismatch repair-deficient cancer.

CDR3 nucleotides: TGTGCCAGCTCACCACCCTCCCAGGTTTTTAACTATGGCTACACCTTC. Its protein is CASSPPSQVFNYGYTF. V and J are TRBV18 and TRBJ1-2; D gene uncertain. The CDR3 has 16 residues. The germline V gene encodes CDR1 KGHSH and CDR2 LQKENI. Trimming removed 0 bases from V and 1 base from J, with 12 bases in between.